The clone carrying this TCR beta chain was found many times. Its antigen remains unknown. The data stem from a study of T cells in Graves' hyperthyroidism and ophthalmopathy. The TCR beta CDR3 regions underwent amplification using RNA transcripts as the source. When the TCR CDR3 underwent first-round RT-PCR, the HTBI primer set was used. Each CDR3 protein gets one entry after TCRdb re-called the multiplex PCR reads with MiXCR. The sample holds some 180,000 distinct CDR3 sequences, roughly a sixth seen once. This CDR3 is built from 16 residues. The germline V and J ends were trimmed by 3 bases and 4 bases, with 18 bases remaining between them. The germline V gene has CDR1 MDHEN and CDR2 SYDVKM. It was considered stable Graves' hyperthyroidism when ophthalmopathy did not progress within 18 months. The study enrolled patients aged 18 to 65 with newly diagnosed hyperthyroidism of under 2 months' duration. The authors took PBMCs from roughly 9.7 ml fresh peripheral blood.

Points from the study as a whole: A median approximately 6.8 months before onset, the model predicted ophthalmopathy.

The chain carries TRBV28 and TRBJ1-2; weak D call: TRBD1 (5 bases). This receptor was taken from a woman in her fifties or sixties with Graves' hyperthyroidism. The sequenced sample consisted of blood. This CDR3 is CASSFGAAGSLYGYTF. CDR3 sequence (DNA): TGTGCCAGCAGTTTTGGGGCGGCAGGGTCCCTCTATGGCTACACCTTC.